Following are 8 T cell receptor beta chains from one sample sequenced in a study of human T cells and chemical hapten exposure. The time point was: pre-sensitization, week 0. The treatment is: therapeutic diphenylcyclopropenone sensitization with weekly scalp DPC. TCRdb independently ran MiXCR on the RACE reads; one entry per CDR3 protein. There are about 300,000 distinct CDR3 sequences in the sample; roughly 6% occur only once, and under 9.5% lies in the top ten. This specimen consisted of whole blood, obtained in connection with sensitization to the hapten diphenylcyclopropenone (DPC). Receptors originate from a woman aged 18-29 years with alopecia areata. Some clones in this sample may be carry-over from other donors' samples.

The chain is built from TRBV4-3 and TRBJ1-6; D gene ambiguous. The CDR3 runs 15 residues. The germline V gene encodes CDR1 LGHNA and CDR2 YSLEER. The germline V and J ends were trimmed by 2 bases and 2 bases, with 7 bases remaining between them. The CDR3 DNA follows: TGCGCCAGCAGCCAAAGTCAACCCTATAATTCACCCCTCCACTTT. Amino acid sequence: CASSQSQPYNSPLHF.

This chain connects TRBV12-3 or TRBV12-4 to TRBJ2-1; 7 bases map to TRBD1. The junction had 18 bases not matched to a gene; V was cut back by 4 bases and J by 0 bases. The CDR3 has 20 residues. CDR3 sequence reads: CASSSTNRGLSLPSYNEQFF. The CDR3 DNA reads as TGTGCCAGCAGTTCGACCAATAGGGGGCTATCACTCCCCTCCTACAATGAGCAGTTCTTC.

V is TRBV11-3 and J is TRBJ2-3; perhaps TRBD2 as D (6 bases). Per germline, CDR1 SGHNT and CDR2 YENEEA. The CDR3 covers 16 residues. Trimming left V 0 bases short and J 2 bases short, with 12 bases between. CDR3 sequence reads: CASSLEGGTLTDTQYF. CDR3 DNA sequence: TGTGCCAGCAGCTTAGAGGGCGGGACCCTCACAGATACGCAGTATTTT.

This clonotype was seen more than once but under ten times. CDR3 region: CASSLVAGEQYF. CDR3 in DNA: TGCGCCAGCAGCTTGGTGGCGGGCGAGCAGTACTTC. The J gene is TRBJ2-7, the V gene TRBV5-1; maybe TRBD2 (5 bases). From germline, CDR1 is SGHRS and CDR2 YFSETQ. The CDR3 runs to 12 residues. V was clipped by 0 bases and J by 6 bases, with 7 bases between them.

This clonotype was seen many times. V is TRBV6-6 and J is TRBJ1-2; 7 bases agree with TRBD1. V lost 5 bases, J lost 8 bases, and 11 bases stayed unmatched. The CDR3 spans 14 residues. The V gene's germline CDR1 is MNHNY and CDR2 SVGAGI (reference sequence). The CDR3 sequence is CASSPARQGYGYTF. Here the CDR3 DNA reads TGTGCCAGCAGTCCCGCCAGACAGGGTTACGGCTACACCTTC.

This clonotype has more than one count but fewer than ten. The chain couples TRBV7-9 to TRBJ2-7; maybe TRBD2 (7 bases). Trimming cost V 5 bases and J 5 bases, with 16 bases left between them. CDR3 length: 14 residues. Per the germline V gene, CDR1 is SEHNR and CDR2 is FQNEAQ (reference sequence). CDR3 in DNA: TGTGCCAGCAGCGGACGGGGGGCCCCGGACGAGCAGTACTTC. Protein sequence: CASSGRGAPDEQYF.

This chain links TRBV4-1 with TRBJ2-1; D perhaps matches TRBD2 (6 bases). CDR3 length: 18 amino acids. The germline V and J ends were trimmed by 0 bases and 0 bases, with 15 bases remaining between them. The germline V gene has CDR1 MGHRA and CDR2 YSYEKL. The CDR3 sequence: CASSQDPAGKSSYNEQFF. CDR3 DNA: TGCGCCAGCAGCCAAGATCCTGCGGGGAAAAGCTCCTACAATGAGCAGTTCTTC.

This clonotype appeared a few times. The V gene is TRBV28, the J gene TRBJ1-6; D possibly corresponds to TRBD1 (6 bases). Per the germline V gene, CDR1 is MDHEN and CDR2 is SYDVKM. The CDR3 is 12 amino acids. V shed 6 bases and J shed 14 bases, with 14 bases lying between them. As DNA, the CDR3 is TGTGCCAGCAGCATTACCGGGACAACCCTCCACTTT. Translated: CASSITGTTLHF.